This is a list of T cell receptor beta chains from one sample in a study of shared clonotypes between healthy human individuals. Measured with immunoSEQ multiplex PCR; TCRdb has only the in-frame clones, and not every one. The sample records about 110,000 clones, under 70% being singletons. Sequenced input: memory CD8+ T cells sorted from blood. These receptors were obtained from a woman aged 30 to 39 in good health. CDR3s leave out the opening cysteine and the closing phenylalanine or tryptophan.

J: TRBJ2-1
V: TRBV29-1
CDR3: SVKGTNLFYEQF

J: TRBJ2-7
V: TRBV27
CDR3: ASSSPGTRRGEQY

J: TRBJ2-1
V: TRBV5-3
CDR3: ARRDRCSYNEQF

J: TRBJ2-7
V: TRBV10-3
CDR3: AIRSVDSPGEQY

J: TRBJ2-7
V: TRBV27
CDR3: ASSFFGYEQY

J: TRBJ1-6
V: TRBV10-3
CDR3: ATRTGDNSPLH

J: TRBJ2-1
V: TRBV15
CDR3: ATSIDREAHNEQF

J: TRBJ2-7
V: TRBV25-1
CDR3: ASSLLAGVGVGEQY

J: TRBJ2-1
V: TRBV25-1
CDR3: ASSETGLAGGYGEQF

J: TRBJ1-5
V: TRBV28
CDR3: ASNPRGADGRQPQH

J: TRBJ2-7
V: TRBV6-6
CDR3: ASSYLYEQY

J: .
V: TRBV25-1
CDR3: ASSEQREQY

J: TRBJ1-3
V: TRBV5-8
CDR3: ASSLGTSGNTIY

J: TRBJ1-5
V: TRBV28
CDR3: ASSWNQPQH

J: TRBJ2-7
V: TRBV6-5
CDR3: ASSSGLRGEQY

J: TRBJ2-7
V: TRBV28
CDR3: ASSSRQDYEQY

J: TRBJ2-7
V: TRBV28
CDR3: ASSLFRQGLVAEQY

J: TRBJ2-7
V: TRBV11-2
CDR3: ASSKGLAGGPVEQY

J: TRBJ2-3
V: TRBV10-3
CDR3: AISESISSGSTDTQY

J: TRBJ2-1
V: TRBV10-2
CDR3: ASSEQGLFGEGAF

J: TRBJ1-5
V: TRBV25-1
CDR3: ASSGGEGNQPQH

J: TRBJ2-3
V: TRBV7-3
CDR3: ASSKGMTGPDTQY

J: TRBJ2-7
V: TRBV28
CDR3: ASRALEAGLSYEQY

J: TRBJ2-4
V: TRBV27
CDR3: ASSSGLAGAVNIQY